These 27 T cell receptor beta chains were all obtained from the same sample, sequenced in a study of blood T cell repertoires in COVID-19. Libraries were prepared by immunoSEQ multiplex PCR; TCRdb keeps only in-frame clonotypes and omits some of them. The top ten hold approximately 5.4% of the sample, which has about 330,000 clones, roughly 87% seen once. Input material: PBMCs or T cells enriched from blood (not recorded which). The receptors derive from a woman aged 25-40 years who had recovered from COVID-19.

V and J are TRBV18 and TRBJ2-7; D gene uncertain. The CDR3 spans 13 residues. Germline CDR1 and CDR2: KGHSH and LQKENI. Between the trimmed V and J ends, which lost 3 bases and 2 bases, there was a span of 8 bases. The CDR3 DNA is TGTGCCAGCTCACCTACAGCACCCTACGAGCAGTACTTC. Its translation: CASSPTAPYEQYF.

The chain couples TRBV19 to TRBJ1-1; 9 bases map to TRBD1. Germline-derived CDR1 and CDR2 are LNHDA and SQIVND (reference sequence). V lost 10 bases and J lost 5; bases outside the gene matches: 17. The CDR3 runs 16 residues. The CDR3 loop reads CATLDRGGNGGTEAFF. The CDR3 coding sequence is TGTGCCACCCTGGACAGGGGTGGGAATGGTGGAACTGAAGCTTTCTTT.

This sequence joins TRBV12-3 or TRBV12-4 and TRBJ1-2, with D possibly TRBD1 on 5 matching bases. With 6 bases removed from V and 6 bases from J, the gap between germline ends came to 8 bases. This CDR3 is 11 amino acids long. The DNA of the CDR3 is TGTGCCAGCAGCCTGGGGCATGGCTACACCTTC. This sequence encodes CASSLGHGYTF.

This chain connects TRBV12-3 or TRBV12-4 to TRBJ1-2; the D is unclear. The CDR3 has 12 residues. V was clipped by 7 bases and J by 7 bases, with 13 bases between them. CDR3 in DNA: TGTGCCAGCACCTTGGGAGGGTCTGGCTACACCTTC. It specifies CASTLGGSGYTF.

The genes are TRBV9 and TRBJ1-2; maybe TRBD1 (6 bases). The CDR3 spans 13 residues. V shed 0 bases and J shed 7 bases, with 10 bases lying between them. Germline values: CDR1 SGDLS, CDR2 YYNGEE. CDR3: CASSVELDSGYTF. In DNA form, the CDR3 reads TGTGCCAGCAGCGTAGAATTGGACAGTGGCTACACCTTC.

As DNA, the CDR3 is TGCGCCAGCAGCTTGGCACTCGGGGGCAATCAGCCCCAGCATTTT. This encodes CASSLALGGNQPQHF. The chain combines TRBV5-1 with TRBJ1-5; D not resolved. The length of the CDR3 is 15 residues. With 0 bases removed from V and 2 bases from J, the gap between germline ends came to 9 bases. The germline gives CDR1 SGHRS, CDR2 YFSETQ. Using reference TRBV5-1 and TRBJ1-5 for the parts outside the CDR3, the full variable domain is KAGVTQTPRYLIKTRGQQVTLSCSPISGHRSVSWYQQTPGQGLQFLFEYFSETQRNKGNFPGRFSGRQFSNSRSEMNVSTLELGDSALYLCASSLALGGNQPQHFGDGTRLSIL.

This clone occurred once. J is TRBJ1-6 and V is TRBV5-1; 9 bases are a match to TRBD1. CDR3 size: 16 residues. The germline V gene encodes CDR1 SGHRS and CDR2 YFSETQ. V was pared by 3 bases and J by 5 bases, with 6 bases of the junction left unmatched. The CDR3 loop reads CASSSYRDRDNSPLHF. The CDR3, as DNA: TGCGCCAGCAGCTCCTACCGGGACAGGGATAATTCACCCCTCCACTTT. The full variable domain, in which reference TRBV5-1 and TRBJ1-6 provide the parts outside the CDR3, is KAGVTQTPRYLIKTRGQQVTLSCSPISGHRSVSWYQQTPGQGLQFLFEYFSETQRNKGNFPGRFSGRQFSNSRSEMNVSTLELGDSALYLCASSSYRDRDNSPLHFGNGTRLTVT.

This chain connects TRBV30 to TRBJ1-2; 10 bases are a match to TRBD1. Germline CDR1 is GTSNPN and CDR2 is SVGIG (reference sequence). Germline trimming cut 5 bases from V and 3 bases from J; bases unmatched to any gene: 6. The CDR3 is made up of 14 amino acids. CDR3 protein: CAWGLGQGHYGYTF. The CDR3 DNA sequence: TGTGCCTGGGGGTTGGGACAGGGGCACTATGGCTACACCTTC.

This rearrangement joins TRBV27 to TRBJ1-1; the D is unclear. The V gene lost 5 bases and the J gene lost 2 bases, with 12 bases spanning the gap. The CDR3 runs to 14 residues. Germline V gene sequence: CDR1 MNHEY, CDR2 SMNVEV (reference sequence). The CDR3 is CASSPRGLNTEAFF. The CDR3 coding sequence is TGTGCCAGCAGTCCACGCGGATTAAACACTGAAGCTTTCTTT.

The V call is TRBV5-1, the J call TRBJ1-1; D gene uncertain. The CDR3 extends over 15 amino acids. Between the trimmed V and J ends, which lost 1 base and 0 bases, there was a span of 10 bases. CDR1 is SGHRS, CDR2 YFSETQ, per germline. CDR3 in amino acids: CASSLMAAMNTEAFF. CDR3 sequence (DNA): TGCGCCAGCAGCTTGATGGCGGCGATGAACACTGAAGCTTTCTTT. Together with reference TRBV5-1 and TRBJ1-1, the CDR3 gives the full variable domain: KAGVTQTPRYLIKTRGQQVTLSCSPISGHRSVSWYQQTPGQGLQFLFEYFSETQRNKGNFPGRFSGRQFSNSRSEMNVSTLELGDSALYLCASSLMAAMNTEAFFGQGTRLTVV.

This rearrangement joins TRBV30 to TRBJ1-3; 8 bases fit TRBD1. Trimming at V came to 5 bases and at J to 1 base, leaving 4 bases not matched to a gene. This CDR3 region has 14 residues. The germline V gene has CDR1 GTSNPN and CDR2 SVGIG (reference sequence). CDR3 in amino acids: CAWRQGISGNTIYF. The CDR3 bases are TGTGCCTGGCGACAGGGGATATCTGGAAACACCATATATTTT.

The V and J genes are TRBV9 and TRBJ1-2; D uncertain. Trimming cost V 3 bases and J 1 base, with 13 bases left between them. The CDR3 has 15 residues. The germline gives CDR1 SGDLS, CDR2 YYNGEE. CDR3 protein: CASSDDMSLNYGYTF. CDR3 nucleotide sequence: TGTGCCAGCAGCGACGACATGAGCCTTAACTATGGCTACACCTTC. The entire variable domain, with the rest obtained from reference TRBV9 and TRBJ1-2, is as follows: DSGVTQTPKHLITATGQRVTLRCSPRSGDLSVYWYQQSLDQGLQFLIQYYNGEERAKGNILERFSAQQFPDLHSELNLSSLELGDSALYFCASSDDMSLNYGYTFGSGTRLTVV.

The chain combines TRBV19 with TRBJ2-2, with a tentative D call TRBD2 (6 bases). The CDR3 spans 14 residues. The germline CDR1 and CDR2 sequences are LNHDA and SQIVND (reference sequence). V was cut by 7 bases and J by 7 bases, with 16 bases left in between. CDR3 protein: CASTQGGIHGELFF. DNA for the CDR3: TGTGCCAGTACCCAAGGAGGGATCCACGGGGAGCTGTTTTTT.

The V and J genes are TRBV6-2 or TRBV6-3 and TRBJ1-1; 8 nucleotides match TRBD1. V trimming: 5 bases; J trimming: 0 bases; junction bases outside the gene matches: 5. CDR1 is MNHEY and CDR2 is SVGEGT in the germline V gene. This CDR3 region has 15 residues. The CDR3 sequence is CASSQPGQVNTEAFF. CDR3 DNA: TGTGCCAGCAGTCAACCGGGACAGGTGAACACTGAAGCTTTCTTT.

The chain employs TRBV15 and TRBJ2-5; tentatively, D is TRBD1 (6 bases). The V and J ends lost 3 bases and 2 bases respectively, with 13 bases between them. Germline assignment: CDR1 LNHNV and CDR2 YYDKDF (reference sequence). This CDR3 comprises 15 residues. The CDR3 is CATSSRDKKQETQYF. The CDR3 DNA reads as TGTGCCACCAGCAGCCGGGACAAGAAACAAGAGACCCAGTACTTC. The full variable domain, its missing parts supplied by reference TRBV15 and TRBJ2-5, is DAMVIQNPRYQVTQFGKPVTLSCSQTLNHNVMYWYQQKSSQAPKLLFHYYDKDFNNEADTPDNFQSRRPNTSFCFLDIRSPGLGDTAMYLCATSSRDKKQETQYFGPGTRLLVL.

For the CDR3, the DNA is TGTGCCAGCGCCATGTCGACAGGGAGCCACGAGCAGTACTTC. It yields the protein CASAMSTGSHEQYF. The chain joins TRBV27 to TRBJ2-7; 7 bases match TRBD1. The germline V gene has CDR1 MNHEY and CDR2 SMNVEV (reference sequence). With V trimmed by 8 bases and J by 5 bases, 12 bases remained unmatched. CDR3 size: 14 residues.

The chain couples TRBV30 to TRBJ1-5; perhaps TRBD1 as D (5 bases). This CDR3 has 13 residues. Looked up from germline, CDR1 is GTSNPN and CDR2 is SVGIG (reference sequence). Trimming cost V 5 bases and J 3 bases, with 11 bases left between them. CDR3 nucleotides: TGTGCCTGGGCGGACACGTTCAATCAGCCCCAGCATTTT. Translated: CAWADTFNQPQHF. The full variable domain, its missing parts supplied by reference TRBV30 and TRBJ1-5, is SQTIHQWPATLVQPVGSPLSLECTVEGTSNPNLYWYRQAAGRGLQLLFYSVGIGQISSEVPQNLSASRPQDRQFILSSKKLLLSDSGFYLCAWADTFNQPQHFGDGTRLSIL.

The chain combines TRBV5-1 with TRBJ1-5; maybe TRBD1 (6 bases). Germline CDR1 is SGHRS and CDR2 is YFSETQ. Trimming stripped 4 bases from V and 4 bases from J, with 15 bases between. The CDR3 has 15 residues. CDR3 in DNA: TGCGCCAGCAGCGAAGGGCCCGGACAGAATCAGCCCCAGCATTTT. Encoded protein: CASSEGPGQNQPQHF.

The gene calls are TRBV11-2 and TRBJ2-5, with TRBD1 as a possible D gene (6 bases). This CDR3 comprises 14 residues. Looked up from germline, CDR1 is SGHAT and CDR2 is FQNNGV. V dropped 3 bases and J dropped 1 base, with 9 bases sitting between them. The CDR3 nucleotides read TGTGCCAGCAGCTTGGGACATTCCCAAGAGACCCAGTACTTC. Amino acids: CASSLGHSQETQYF.

This clone was seen a handful of times. The chain couples TRBV29-1 to TRBJ1-6; 9 bases map to TRBD1. Germline assignment: CDR1 SQVTM and CDR2 ANQGSEA. The CDR3 has 13 amino acids. The ends lost 3 bases at V and 8 bases at J; junction bases unmatched: 2. The CDR3 reads CSVDDRGYSPLHF. The CDR3 nucleotides read TGCAGCGTTGATGACAGGGGGTATTCACCCCTCCACTTT.

The CDR3 DNA sequence: TGCGCCAGCAGGCCCGGCGGACAGGTCTACGAGCAGTACTTC. This encodes CASRPGGQVYEQYF. This chain uses TRBV5-1 with TRBJ2-7, with 7 bases matching TRBD1. The CDR3 spans 14 residues. Per germline, CDR1 SGHRS and CDR2 YFSETQ. With V trimmed by 5 bases and J by 3 bases, 8 bases remained unmatched.

This chain connects TRBV9 to TRBJ2-7; the D is unclear. Germline assignment: CDR1 SGDLS and CDR2 YYNGEE. The CDR3 contains 15 residues. The ends were cut back, 0 bases at V and 2 bases at J, with 12 bases in the middle. The CDR3 region is CASSVDNSATYEQYF. CDR3 bases: TGTGCCAGCAGCGTAGATAACAGTGCGACCTACGAGCAGTACTTC.

This chain uses TRBV4-1 with TRBJ1-4; possible D gene TRBD1, 6 bases. V was cut by 0 bases and J by 10 bases, with 21 bases left in between. This CDR3 comprises 17 residues. Germline V gene sequence: CDR1 MGHRA, CDR2 YSYEKL. CDR3 sequence reads: CASSQDPIILEGGKLFF. The DNA for the CDR3 is TGCGCCAGCAGCCAAGATCCAATTATTCTGGAAGGGGGAAAACTGTTTTTT.

The chain employs TRBV13 and TRBJ1-1, with 7 positions matching TRBD1. This CDR3 is built from 14 residues. V gave up 2 bases and J gave up 2 bases; unmatched junction bases: 2. CDR1 is PRHDT, CDR2 FYEKMQ, per germline (reference sequence). Here the CDR3 reads CASSLRQGNTEAFF. The CDR3 DNA sequence: TGTGCCAGCAGCTTAAGACAGGGAAACACTGAAGCTTTCTTT.

V and J are TRBV6-5 and TRBJ1-2, with TRBD1 matching over 8 bases. The germline V gene encodes CDR1 MNHEY and CDR2 SVGAGI. V dropped 6 bases and J dropped 5; count of bases not matched to a gene: 2. The CDR3 sequence is 12 residues long. The DNA of the CDR3 is TGTGCCAGCAGCAACAGGGGGTATGGCTACACCTTC. Encoded protein: CASSNRGYGYTF.

The rearrangement uses TRBV18 and TRBJ2-1; 10 positions match TRBD1. The CDR3 is made up of 15 amino acids. V trimming: 6 bases; J trimming: 3 bases; junction bases outside the gene matches: 5. The germline V gene has CDR1 KGHSH and CDR2 LQKENI. The CDR3 sequence: CASSPGTGVYNEQFF. CDR3 nucleotide sequence: TGTGCCAGCTCCCCCGGGACAGGGGTCTACAATGAGCAGTTCTTC. Complete variable domain (other parts from reference TRBV18 and TRBJ2-1): NAGVMQNPRHLVRRRGQEARLRCSPMKGHSHVYWYRQLPEEGLKFMVYLQKENIIDESGMPKERFSAEFPKEGPSILRIQQVVRGDSAAYFCASSPGTGVYNEQFFGPGTRLTVL.

The chain combines TRBV7-2 with TRBJ2-3, with D possibly matching TRBD1 (6 bases). Deletions cut 5 bases from V and 0 bases from J, with 18 bases between. The CDR3 extends over 17 amino acids. The germline gives CDR1 SGHTA, CDR2 FQGNSA. The CDR3 loop is CASSARTVLISTDTQYF. CDR3 nucleotide sequence: TGTGCCAGCAGCGCACGGACAGTCCTAATTAGCACAGATACGCAGTATTTT.